Listed below are T cell receptor beta chains from one sample, sequenced in a study of T cell responses to AZD1222 COVID-19 vaccine. Sequencing was performed with immunoSEQ multiplex PCR; in TCRdb, only in-frame clones are kept and a portion is missing. The sample contains 150,000 or so clones, just over 90% of which appear only once. The specimen was peripheral blood, collected on day 0 of AZD1222 vaccination. Every receptor here comes from an adult in good health. CDR3s include the opening cysteine and the closing phenylalanine or tryptophan. A D gene is named only where the DNA matches it firmly. Part of the rows lack a size; the others show once, few, many or a class for expanded clones.

j_call,v_call,clone_size,d_call,cdr3_aa,cdr3_nt
TRBJ2-3,TRBV10-1,NA,NA,CASSARGSSDTQYF,TGCGCCAGCAGTGCAAGGGGATCATCAGATACGCAGTATTTT
TRBJ1-1,TRBV6-6,NA,NA,CASSYRDNTEAFF,TGTGCCAGCAGTTACAGGGATAACACTGAAGCTTTCTTT
TRBJ1-6,TRBV9,NA,NA,CASSVRTEVGRSPLHF,TGTGCCAGCAGCGTAAGAACAGAAGTGGGTCGGTCACCCCTCCACTTT
TRBJ1-2,TRBV13,NA,TRBD1,CATEIGTEDLGYTF,TGTGCCACCGAAATCGGGACAGAAGACCTTGGCTACACCTTC
TRBJ2-1,TRBV4-2,NA,TRBD2,CASSPSTSGIDNEQFF,TGTGCCAGCAGCCCGTCAACTAGCGGCATCGACAATGAGCAGTTCTTC
TRBJ1-4,TRBV30,NA,NA,CARSRGPTNEKLFF,TGTGCCCGGAGTCGGGGCCCAACTAATGAAAAACTGTTTTTT
TRBJ1-3,TRBV7-7,once,NA,CASSTGPLDTIYF,TGTGCTAGCAGCACAGGGCCGTTAGACACCATATATTTT
TRBJ1-6,TRBV7-8,NA,NA,CASSLRGNRVVLNSPLHF,TGTGCCAGCAGCTTAAGGGGAAACAGGGTCGTATTAAATTCACCCCTCCACTTT
TRBJ1-3,TRBV20-1,NA,NA,CSADTGNTIYF,TGCAGTGCTGACACTGGAAACACCATATATTTT
TRBJ1-4,TRBV2,NA,TRBD1,CASKLRDRAPRLFF,TGTGCCAGCAAACTACGGGACAGGGCCCCACGACTGTTTTTT
TRBJ2-5,TRBV4-1,NA,NA,CASSQFVKSQETQYF,TGCGCCAGCAGCCAATTCGTGAAGTCTCAAGAGACCCAGTACTTC